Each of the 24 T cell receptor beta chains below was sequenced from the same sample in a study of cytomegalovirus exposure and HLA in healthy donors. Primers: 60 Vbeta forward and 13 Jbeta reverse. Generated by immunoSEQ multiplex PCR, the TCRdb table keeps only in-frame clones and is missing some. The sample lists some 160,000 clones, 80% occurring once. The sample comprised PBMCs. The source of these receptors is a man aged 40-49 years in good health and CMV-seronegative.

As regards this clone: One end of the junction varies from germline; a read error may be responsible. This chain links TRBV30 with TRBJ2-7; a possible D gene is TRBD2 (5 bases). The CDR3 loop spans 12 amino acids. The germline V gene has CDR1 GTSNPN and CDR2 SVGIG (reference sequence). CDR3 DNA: TGTGCCTGTAGTGGACGGGGCTACGAGCAGTACTTC. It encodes CACSGRGYEQYF.

DNA for the CDR3: TGTGCCAGTAGTACCACCCTCCAGGGTGGCTACACCTTC. Its protein is CASSTTLQGGYTF. The chain couples TRBV19 to TRBJ1-2, with TRBD1 as a possible D gene (5 bases). The germline gives CDR1 LNHDA, CDR2 SQIVND (reference sequence). The ends were cut back, 4 bases at V and 7 bases at J, with 13 bases in the middle. The CDR3 contains 13 residues.

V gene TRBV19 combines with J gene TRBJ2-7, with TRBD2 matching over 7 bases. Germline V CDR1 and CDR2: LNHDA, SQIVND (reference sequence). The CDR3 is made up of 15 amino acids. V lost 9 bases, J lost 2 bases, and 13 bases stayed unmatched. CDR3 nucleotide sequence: TGTGCCAGCAGTCCGGGGGGAGGTGGGGCCTACGAGCAGTACTTC. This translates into CASSPGGGGAYEQYF.

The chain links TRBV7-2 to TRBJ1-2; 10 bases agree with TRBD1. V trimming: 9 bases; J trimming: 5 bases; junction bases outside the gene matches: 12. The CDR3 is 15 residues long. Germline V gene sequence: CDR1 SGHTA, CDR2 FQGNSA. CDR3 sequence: CARRRGDRGGYGYTF. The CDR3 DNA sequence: TGTGCCAGGCGCCGGGGGGACAGGGGCGGTTATGGCTACACCTTC.

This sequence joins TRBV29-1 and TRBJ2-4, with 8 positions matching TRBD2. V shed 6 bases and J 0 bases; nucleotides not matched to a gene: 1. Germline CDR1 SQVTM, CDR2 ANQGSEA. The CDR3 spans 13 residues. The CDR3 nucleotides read TGCAGCGTCGCGGGGGGAGCCAAAAACATTCAGTACTTC. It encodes CSVAGGAKNIQYF.

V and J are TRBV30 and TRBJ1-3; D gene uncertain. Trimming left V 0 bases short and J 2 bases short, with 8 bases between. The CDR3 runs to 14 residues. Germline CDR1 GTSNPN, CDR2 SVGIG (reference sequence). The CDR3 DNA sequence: TGTGCCTGGAGTGTAGACGGGACTGGAAACACCATATATTTT. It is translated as CAWSVDGTGNTIYF.

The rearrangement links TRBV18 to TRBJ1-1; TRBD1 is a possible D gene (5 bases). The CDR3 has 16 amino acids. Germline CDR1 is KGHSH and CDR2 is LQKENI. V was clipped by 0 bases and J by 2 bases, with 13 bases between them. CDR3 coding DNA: TGTGCCAGCTCACCACCACGGGGGGTCGGAAACACTGAAGCTTTCTTT. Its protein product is CASSPPRGVGNTEAFF.

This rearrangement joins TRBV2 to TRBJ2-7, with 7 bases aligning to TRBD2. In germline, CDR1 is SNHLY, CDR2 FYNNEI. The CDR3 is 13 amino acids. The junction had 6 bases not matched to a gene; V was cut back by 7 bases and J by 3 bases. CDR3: CASIREVLYEQYF. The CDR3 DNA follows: TGTGCCAGCATTCGGGAGGTTCTCTACGAGCAGTACTTC.

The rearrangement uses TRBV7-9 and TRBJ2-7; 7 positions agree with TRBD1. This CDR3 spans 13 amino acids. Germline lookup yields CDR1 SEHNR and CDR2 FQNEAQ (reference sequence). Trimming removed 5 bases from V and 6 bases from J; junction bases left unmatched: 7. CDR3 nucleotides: TGTGCCAGCAGCGGACAGGATTGGGTCGAGCAGTACTTC. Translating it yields CASSGQDWVEQYF.

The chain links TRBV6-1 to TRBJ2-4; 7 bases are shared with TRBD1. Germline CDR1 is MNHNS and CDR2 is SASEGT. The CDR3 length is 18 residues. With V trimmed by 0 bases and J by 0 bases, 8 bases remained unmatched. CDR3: CASSEARTGQLAKNIQYF. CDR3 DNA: TGTGCCAGCAGTGAAGCGAGGACGGGACAGCTAGCCAAAAACATTCAGTACTTC.

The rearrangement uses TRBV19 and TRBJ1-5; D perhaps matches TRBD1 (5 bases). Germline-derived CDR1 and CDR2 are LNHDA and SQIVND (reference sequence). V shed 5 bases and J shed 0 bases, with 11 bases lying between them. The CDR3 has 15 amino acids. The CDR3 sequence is CASSPTAYSNQPQHF. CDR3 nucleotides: TGTGCCAGTAGTCCGACAGCTTATAGCAATCAGCCCCAGCATTTT.

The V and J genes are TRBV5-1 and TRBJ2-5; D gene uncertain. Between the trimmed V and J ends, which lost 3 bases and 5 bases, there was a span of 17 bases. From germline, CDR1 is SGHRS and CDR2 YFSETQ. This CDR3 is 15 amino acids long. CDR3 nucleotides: TGCGCCAGCAGCTCCCCAATTGACCCTAGGGAGACCCAGTACTTC. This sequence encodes CASSSPIDPRETQYF.

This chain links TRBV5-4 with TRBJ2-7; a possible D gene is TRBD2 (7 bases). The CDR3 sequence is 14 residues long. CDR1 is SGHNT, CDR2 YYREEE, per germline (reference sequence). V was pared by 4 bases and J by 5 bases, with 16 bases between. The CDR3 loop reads CASSEVGGRDEQYF. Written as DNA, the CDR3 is TGTGCCAGCAGCGAGGTGGGGGGGCGGGACGAGCAGTACTTC.

The DNA for the CDR3 is TGTGCCAGCAGCCGACTCGGGGGAGTGGGGGAAAAACTGTTTTTT. Translated, it gives CASSRLGGVGEKLFF. The chain has TRBV11-2 and TRBJ1-4; possibly TRBD1 for D (5 bases). V was cut by 5 bases and J by 8 bases, with 18 bases left in between. Per germline, CDR1 SGHAT and CDR2 FQNNGV. The CDR3 has 15 amino acids.

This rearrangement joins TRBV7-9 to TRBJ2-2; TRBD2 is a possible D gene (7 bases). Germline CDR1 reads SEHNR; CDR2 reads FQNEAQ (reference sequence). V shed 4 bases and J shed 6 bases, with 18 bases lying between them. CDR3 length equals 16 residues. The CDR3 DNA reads TGTGCCAGCAGCTCCCCAGGGGAGGGTTTCGCCGGGGAGCTGTTTTTT. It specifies CASSSPGEGFAGELFF. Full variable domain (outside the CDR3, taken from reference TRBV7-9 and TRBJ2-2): DTGVSQNPRHKITKRGQNVTFRCDPISEHNRLYWYRQTLGQGPEFLTYFQNEAQLEKSRLLSDRFSAERPKGSFSTLEIQRTEQGDSAMYLCASSSPGEGFAGELFFGEGSRLTVL.

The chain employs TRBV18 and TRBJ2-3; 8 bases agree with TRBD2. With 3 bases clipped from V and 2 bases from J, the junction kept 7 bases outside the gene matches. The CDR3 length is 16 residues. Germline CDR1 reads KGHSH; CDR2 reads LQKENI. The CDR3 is CASSPLAGGDTDTQYF. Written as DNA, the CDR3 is TGTGCCAGCTCACCTCTAGCGGGCGGCGACACAGATACGCAGTATTTT.

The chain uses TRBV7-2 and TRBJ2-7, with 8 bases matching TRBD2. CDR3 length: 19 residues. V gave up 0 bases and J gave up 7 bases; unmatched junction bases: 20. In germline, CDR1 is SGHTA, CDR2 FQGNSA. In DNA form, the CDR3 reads TGTGCCAGCAGCTTAGCCCGGGGGGGCATCATTGTGAAACCGCGGGAGCAGTACTTC. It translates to CASSLARGGIIVKPREQYF.

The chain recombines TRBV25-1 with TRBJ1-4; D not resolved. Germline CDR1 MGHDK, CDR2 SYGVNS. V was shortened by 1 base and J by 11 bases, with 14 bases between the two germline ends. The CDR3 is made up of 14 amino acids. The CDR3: CASSEFLSVGKLFF. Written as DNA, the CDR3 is TGTGCCAGCAGTGAATTCCTCTCGGTTGGTAAACTGTTTTTT.

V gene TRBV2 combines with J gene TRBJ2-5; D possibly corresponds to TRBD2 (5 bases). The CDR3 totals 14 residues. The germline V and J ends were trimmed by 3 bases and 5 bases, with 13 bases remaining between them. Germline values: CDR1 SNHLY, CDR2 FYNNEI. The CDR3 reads CASSELARRETQYF. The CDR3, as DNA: TGTGCCAGCAGTGAGCTAGCCCGGAGGGAGACCCAGTACTTC. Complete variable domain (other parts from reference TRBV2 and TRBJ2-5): EPEVTQTPSHQVTQMGQEVILRCVPISNHLYFYWYRQILGQKVEFLVSFYNNEISEKSEIFDDQFSVERPDGSNFTLKIRSTKLEDSAMYFCASSELARRETQYFGPGTRLLVL.

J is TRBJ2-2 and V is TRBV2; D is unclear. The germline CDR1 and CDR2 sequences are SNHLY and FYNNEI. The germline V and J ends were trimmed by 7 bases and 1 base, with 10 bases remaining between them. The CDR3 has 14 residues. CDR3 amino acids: CASNWAGNTGELFF. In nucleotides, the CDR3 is TGTGCCAGCAACTGGGCTGGGAACACCGGGGAGCTGTTTTTT.

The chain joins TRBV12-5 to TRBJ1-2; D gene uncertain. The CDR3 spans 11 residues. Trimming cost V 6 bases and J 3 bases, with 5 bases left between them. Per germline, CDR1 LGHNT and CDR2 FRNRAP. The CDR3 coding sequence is TGTGCTAGTGGACAAGACTATGGCTACACCTTC. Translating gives CASGQDYGYTF.

DNA for the CDR3: TGCAGTGCTAGAATCCTCACTGAAGCTTTCTTT. Translation: CSARILTEAFF. The chain employs TRBV20-1 and TRBJ1-1; D not certain. The CDR3 extends over 11 amino acids. CDR1 and CDR2 (germline): DFQATT, SNEGSKA (reference sequence). V lost 2 bases to trimming and J lost 4 bases, with 5 bases between them.

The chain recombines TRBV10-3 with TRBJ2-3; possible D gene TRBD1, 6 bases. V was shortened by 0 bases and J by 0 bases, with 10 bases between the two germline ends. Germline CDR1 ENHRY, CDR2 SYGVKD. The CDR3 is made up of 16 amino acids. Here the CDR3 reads CAISESGRGSTDTQYF. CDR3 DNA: TGTGCCATCAGTGAGTCGGGCAGGGGTAGCACAGATACGCAGTATTTT.

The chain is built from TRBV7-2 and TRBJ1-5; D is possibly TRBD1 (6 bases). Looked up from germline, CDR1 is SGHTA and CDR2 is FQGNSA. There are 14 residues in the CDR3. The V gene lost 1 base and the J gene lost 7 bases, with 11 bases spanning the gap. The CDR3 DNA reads TGTGCCAGCAGCTTAGGAGGGGGGGCCCAGCCCCAGCATTTT. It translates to CASSLGGGAQPQHF.